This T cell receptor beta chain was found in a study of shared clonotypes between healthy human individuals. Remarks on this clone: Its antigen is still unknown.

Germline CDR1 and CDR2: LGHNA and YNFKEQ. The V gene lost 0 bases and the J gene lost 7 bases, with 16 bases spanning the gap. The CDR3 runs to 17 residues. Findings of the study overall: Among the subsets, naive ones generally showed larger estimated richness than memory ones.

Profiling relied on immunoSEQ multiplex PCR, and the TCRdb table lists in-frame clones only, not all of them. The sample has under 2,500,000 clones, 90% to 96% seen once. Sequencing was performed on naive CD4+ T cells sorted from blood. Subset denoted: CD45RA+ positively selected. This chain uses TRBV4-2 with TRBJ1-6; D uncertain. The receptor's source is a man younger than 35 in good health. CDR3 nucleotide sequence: TGTGCCAGCAGCCAAGAAGAACCCAGGAATACGAATTCACCCCTCCACTTT. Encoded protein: CASSQEEPRNTNSPLHF.